Listed here are 28 T cell receptor beta chains from one sample, sequenced in a study of cytomegalovirus exposure and HLA in healthy donors. The PCR was carried out with 60 Vbeta primers and 13 Jbeta primers. Measured with immunoSEQ multiplex PCR; TCRdb has only the in-frame clones, and not every one. The table has 190,000 or so clones, 75% to 85% seen once. Sequenced sample: PBMCs. Receptors were obtained from a boy younger than 18 in good health and CMV-seronegative.

The CDR3 DNA reads as TGTGCCAGCAGCGACATAAATGAGCAGTTCTTC. Translation: CASSDINEQFF. The chain couples TRBV11-3 to TRBJ2-1; D unresolved. The CDR3 totals 11 residues. Germline assignment: CDR1 SGHNT and CDR2 YENEEA. The V end was cut by 5 bases, the J end by 7 bases, with 6 bases between.

V usage is TRBV18 and J usage is TRBJ1-5, with 7 bases aligning to TRBD1. Germline V gene sequence: CDR1 KGHSH, CDR2 LQKENI. J gave up 4 bases and V 6 bases, and 12 bases lay outside the gene matches. The CDR3 contains 16 residues. CDR3 DNA: TGTGCCAGCTCTCAGCTAGCAGGGACAGTTAATCAGCCCCAGCATTTT. Its protein product is CASSQLAGTVNQPQHF.

This clone was seen just once. V is TRBV7-8 and J is TRBJ2-7, with D unresolved. V was cut by 5 bases and J by 0 bases, with 17 bases left in between. Germline CDR1 and CDR2: SGHVS and FQNEAQ. The CDR3 is 16 residues long. CDR3 coding DNA: TGTGCCAGCAGCCCTAGGTCCTACGAAAGCTCCTACGAGCAGTACTTC. Translating gives CASSPRSYESSYEQYF.

This clone was seen a few times. This chain links TRBV11-3 with TRBJ2-1; possible D gene TRBD1, 5 bases. The germline V gene encodes CDR1 SGHNT and CDR2 YENEEA. The CDR3 runs to 12 residues. V was trimmed by 5 bases and J by 9 bases, leaving 11 bases between them. The CDR3 here is CASSPIRGEQFF. The CDR3 DNA reads as TGTGCCAGCAGCCCTATTAGGGGTGAGCAGTTCTTC. The full variable domain, its missing parts supplied by reference TRBV11-3 and TRBJ2-1, is EAGVVQSPRYKIIEKKQPVAFWCNPISGHNTLYWYLQNLGQGPELLIRYENEEAVDDSQLPKDRFSAERLKGVDSTLKIQPAELGDSAVYLCASSPIRGEQFFGPGTRLTVL.

V usage is TRBV11-2 and J usage is TRBJ2-7; a possible D gene is TRBD2 (5 bases). Trimming removed 1 base at V and 0 bases at J, with 7 bases between. The CDR3 has 14 amino acids. CDR1 SGHAT and CDR2 FQNNGV come from the germline V gene. The CDR3 spells CASSLVGSSYEQYF. The CDR3 coding sequence is TGTGCCAGCAGCTTAGTTGGGAGCTCCTACGAGCAGTACTTC. Together with reference TRBV11-2 and TRBJ2-7, the CDR3 gives the full variable domain: EAGVAQSPRYKIIEKRQSVAFWCNPISGHATLYWYQQILGQGPKLLIQFQNNGVVDDSQLPKDRFSAERLKGVDSTLKIQPAKLEDSAVYLCASSLVGSSYEQYFGPGTRLTVT.

Points on this clone: This sample includes further DNA sequences coding for the same CDR3. The rearrangement links TRBV19 to TRBJ1-1, with D uncertain. Trimming left V 4 bases short and J 1 base short, with 7 bases between. Germline V CDR1 and CDR2: LNHDA, SQIVND (reference sequence). CDR3 length: 13 amino acids. The CDR3 loop is CASSTTGNTEAFF. The CDR3 DNA sequence: TGTGCCAGTAGTACCACCGGGAACACTGAAGCTTTCTTT.

The V and J genes are TRBV30 and TRBJ1-6; TRBD1 might be the D (6 bases). Germline V gene lookup returns CDR1 GTSNPN and CDR2 SVGIG (reference sequence). The CDR3 contains 13 residues. The germline V and J ends were trimmed by 2 bases and 10 bases, with 12 bases remaining between them. CDR3 DNA: TGTGCCTGGAGTAATACAGGGTTATCACCCCTCCACTTT. It specifies CAWSNTGLSPLHF.

The CDR3 loop reads CASRFKGEENGQPQHF. The CDR3 region has the DNA TGTGCCAGTAGGTTCAAGGGAGAGGAAAATGGTCAGCCCCAGCATTTT. V gene TRBV19 combines with J gene TRBJ1-5, with no clear D. Trimming left V 6 bases short and J 6 bases short, with 21 bases between. The CDR3 sequence is 16 residues long. Germline V CDR1 and CDR2: LNHDA, SQIVND (reference sequence).

The chain combines TRBV30 with TRBJ2-7; a weak D match, TRBD1 (5 bases). V was pared by 0 bases and J by 7 bases, with 22 bases between. The CDR3 sequence is 16 residues long. The germline CDR1 and CDR2 sequences are GTSNPN and SVGIG (reference sequence). The CDR3 region is CAWSVATGSSRREQYF. For the CDR3, the DNA is TGTGCCTGGAGTGTTGCCACAGGATCGTCGAGAAGGGAGCAGTACTTC.

The V and J genes are TRBV9 and TRBJ1-2; 8 nucleotides match TRBD1. Looked up from germline, CDR1 is SGDLS and CDR2 is YYNGEE. The ends lost 7 bases at V and 8 bases at J; junction bases unmatched: 7. The length of the CDR3 is 12 residues. The CDR3 loop reads CASGQGARGYTF. For the CDR3, the DNA is TGTGCCAGCGGCCAGGGGGCGCGAGGCTACACCTTC.

The chain recombines TRBV5-1 with TRBJ2-5; 13 positions match TRBD2. The CDR3 length is 15 residues. With 5 bases clipped from V and 5 bases from J, the junction kept 6 bases outside the gene matches. CDR1 and CDR2 (germline): SGHRS, YFSETQ. The CDR3: CASSSTSGGMETQYF. In nucleotides, the CDR3 is TGCGCCAGCAGTTCGACTAGCGGGGGGATGGAGACCCAGTACTTC.

J is TRBJ2-7 and V is TRBV5-1; D unclear. V shed 2 bases and J shed 6 bases, with 12 bases lying between them. The CDR3 totals 13 residues. Germline loops: CDR1 SGHRS, CDR2 YFSETQ. CDR3 in DNA: TGCGCCAGCAGCTTCTATGATGTCTCCGAGCAGTACTTC. This sequence encodes CASSFYDVSEQYF.

The chain is built from TRBV10-3 and TRBJ1-4; no clear D. From germline, CDR1 is ENHRY and CDR2 SYGVKD. The CDR3 consists of 16 residues. V was cut by 0 bases and J by 0 bases, with 8 bases left in between. CDR3 sequence (DNA): TGTGCCATCAGTGAGTCGAGGAGCTCAACTAATGAAAAACTGTTTTTT. This gives the protein CAISESRSSTNEKLFF.

This clone was seen once. J is TRBJ1-1 and V is TRBV5-6; weak D call: TRBD1 (6 bases). The CDR3 spans 14 residues. Trimming took off 2 bases at V and 7 bases at J, with 15 bases between the two ends. From germline, CDR1 is SGHDT and CDR2 YYEEEE. CDR3 sequence (DNA): TGTGCCAGCAGCTTCACTGGGGGCCGGAATGAAGCTTTCTTT. It is translated as CASSFTGGRNEAFF.

This chain joins TRBV5-1 and TRBJ2-3; no clear D. Trimming took off 1 base at V and 5 bases at J, with 8 bases between the two ends. This CDR3 has 13 residues. Per germline, CDR1 SGHRS and CDR2 YFSETQ. This CDR3 reads CASSLIGGDTQYF. The CDR3 nucleotides are TGCGCCAGCAGCTTGATAGGCGGAGATACGCAGTATTTT.

The CDR3 here is CAWSDIRGPTEAFF. CDR3 nucleotides: TGTGCCTGGAGTGATATCAGGGGGCCCACTGAAGCTTTCTTT. The chain combines TRBV30 with TRBJ1-1; 8 nucleotides line up with TRBD1. This CDR3 has 14 amino acids. V dropped 1 base and J dropped 4; count of bases not matched to a gene: 5. Germline V gene lookup returns CDR1 GTSNPN and CDR2 SVGIG (reference sequence).

The chain links TRBV27 to TRBJ2-2; possibly TRBD1 for D (6 bases). The V end lost 4 bases, the J end lost 0 bases, and 12 bases lay between the germline ends. CDR3 length equals 16 residues. Germline V gene lookup returns CDR1 MNHEY and CDR2 SMNVEV (reference sequence). Here the CDR3 DNA reads TGTGCCAGCAGTTCCTCCGGGACAACGAACACCGGGGAGCTGTTTTTT. Protein sequence: CASSSSGTTNTGELFF.

The rearrangement links TRBV6-1 to TRBJ2-7, with TRBD2 identical over 7 bases. V dropped 7 bases and J dropped 7; count of bases not matched to a gene: 10. The CDR3 is 13 amino acids. From germline, CDR1 is MNHNS and CDR2 SASEGT. The CDR3 DNA reads as TGTGCCAGCACTCCGGGAGGAGGACGGGAGCAGTACTTC. This gives the protein CASTPGGGREQYF.

V and J are TRBV6-1 and TRBJ1-6; 7 bases match TRBD1. The V gene end was trimmed by 6 bases and the J gene end by 7 bases; junction bases not matched to a gene: 3. Germline V gives CDR1 MNHNS, CDR2 SASEGT. The CDR3 runs to 13 residues. CDR3 DNA: TGTGCCAGCAGGAGGGGGCAAAATTCACCCCTCCACTTT. The encoded protein is CASRRGQNSPLHF.

This clone has a handful of counts. The genes are TRBV19 and TRBJ2-4, with D tentatively TRBD2 (6 bases). CDR1 and CDR2 from the germline V gene are LNHDA and SQIVND (reference sequence). Trimming stripped 5 bases from V and 3 bases from J, with 17 bases between. There are 16 residues in the CDR3. DNA of the CDR3: TGTGCCAGTAGTCCGGGACGGGGAGGATTCAAAAACATTCAGTACTTC. It specifies CASSPGRGGFKNIQYF. Using reference TRBV19 and TRBJ2-4 for the parts outside the CDR3, the full variable domain is DGGITQSPKYLFRKEGQNVTLSCEQNLNHDAMYWYRQDPGQGLRLIYYSQIVNDFQKGDIAEGYSVSREKKESFPLTVTSAQKNPTAFYLCASSPGRGGFKNIQYFGAGTRLSVL.

This clone has a single count. CDR3 protein: CASRLTGTGTYEQYF. CDR3 nucleotides: TGTGCCAGCAGGCTAACCGGGACAGGGACCTACGAGCAGTACTTC. This chain joins TRBV5-8 and TRBJ2-7; 9 nucleotides match TRBD1. CDR1 and CDR2 from the germline V gene are SGHTS and YDEGEE. The CDR3 is made up of 15 amino acids. J gave up 2 bases and V 5 bases, and 8 bases lay outside the gene matches.

This clone has a single count. The chain uses TRBV19 and TRBJ1-5, with D perhaps TRBD1 (6 bases). Trimming took off 0 bases at V and 6 bases at J, with 21 bases between the two ends. The CDR3 consists of 18 residues. Germline-derived CDR1 and CDR2 are LNHDA and SQIVND (reference sequence). CDR3 sequence: CASSIDPKEHRASQPQHF. The CDR3 coding sequence is TGTGCCAGTAGTATAGATCCTAAAGAGCACAGGGCGTCTCAGCCCCAGCATTTT.

This clone was counted once. Other DNA sequences in this specimen translate into the identical CDR3. The chain links TRBV29-1 to TRBJ2-6, with D unclear. Per germline, CDR1 SQVTM and CDR2 ANQGSEA. CDR3 length: 13 amino acids. V lost 4 bases and J lost 0, with 4 bases in between. For the CDR3, the DNA is TGCAGCGTTGGAGTCTCTGGGGCCAACGTCCTGACTTTC. Translated: CSVGVSGANVLTF.

The rearrangement links TRBV29-1 to TRBJ2-7, with TRBD1 matching 7 bases. Unmatched junction bases numbered 17, after V lost 6 bases and J lost 0 bases. From germline, CDR1 is SQVTM and CDR2 ANQGSEA. The CDR3 length is 17 residues. This CDR3 is CSVLPAQGQGVSYEQYF. The CDR3 nucleotides are TGCAGCGTCCTGCCTGCGCAGGGCCAGGGGGTCTCCTACGAGCAGTACTTC.

The CDR3 sequence is CASSRQGFSNQPQHF. CDR3 DNA sequence: TGTGCCAGCAGTAGACAGGGATTTAGCAATCAGCCCCAGCATTTT. The V gene is TRBV6-5, the J gene TRBJ1-5, with 7 nucleotides matching TRBD1. V shed 5 bases and J 0 bases; nucleotides not matched to a gene: 4. Per the germline V gene, CDR1 is MNHEY and CDR2 is SVGAGI. The CDR3 runs 15 residues.

The chain's CDR3 is CASRTREKLFF. The CDR3 DNA reads TGTGCCAGCAGAACACGTGAAAAACTGTTTTTT. This chain uses TRBV2 with TRBJ1-4; D unresolved. From germline, CDR1 is SNHLY and CDR2 FYNNEI. CDR3 length equals 11 residues. V lost 6 bases, J lost 7 bases, and 6 bases lay in between.

This sequence joins TRBV5-1 and TRBJ1-2, with 7 nucleotides matching TRBD1. Trimming cost V 5 bases and J 3 bases; bases outside gene matches: 10. This CDR3 spans 15 amino acids. Germline CDR1 reads SGHRS; CDR2 reads YFSETQ. CDR3 bases: TGCGCCAGCAGGACAGGGAACCCGCCTCACTATGGCTACACCTTC. Translated: CASRTGNPPHYGYTF.

The sample holds one count of this clone. J is TRBJ1-1 and V is TRBV7-2; D remains unclear. CDR3 length: 14 amino acids. The germline V gene has CDR1 SGHTA and CDR2 FQGNSA. V was cut by 3 bases and J by 1 base, with 9 bases left in between. In DNA form, the CDR3 reads TGTGCCAGCAGCTTCGGGAGAGGGAACACTGAAGCTTTCTTT. Translation gives CASSFGRGNTEAFF.